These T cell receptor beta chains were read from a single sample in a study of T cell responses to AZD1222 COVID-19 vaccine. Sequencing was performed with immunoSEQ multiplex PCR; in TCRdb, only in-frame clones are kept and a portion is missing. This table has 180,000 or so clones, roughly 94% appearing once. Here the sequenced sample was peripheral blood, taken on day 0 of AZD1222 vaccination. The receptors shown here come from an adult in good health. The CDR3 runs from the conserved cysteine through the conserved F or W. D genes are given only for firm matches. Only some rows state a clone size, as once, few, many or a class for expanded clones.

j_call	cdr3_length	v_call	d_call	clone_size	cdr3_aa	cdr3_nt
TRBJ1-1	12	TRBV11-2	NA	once	CASSLVHTEAFF	TGTGCCAGCAGCTTAGTCCACACTGAAGCTTTCTTT
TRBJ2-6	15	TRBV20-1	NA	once	CSASKDKGGANVLTF	TGCAGTGCTAGTAAAGACAAGGGCGGGGCCAACGTCCTGACTTTC
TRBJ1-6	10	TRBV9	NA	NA	CASGGSPLHF	TGTGCCAGCGGGGGTTCACCCCTCCACTTT
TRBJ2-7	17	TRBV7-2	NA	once	CASSLSPRAGLVHEQYF	TGTGCCAGCAGCCTCTCCCCCCGTGCCGGGCTGGTTCACGAGCAGTACTTC
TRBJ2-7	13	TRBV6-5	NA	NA	CAVRGGTSYEQYF	TGTGCCGTCCGCGGAGGGACCTCCTACGAGCAGTACTTC
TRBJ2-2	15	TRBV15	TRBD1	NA	CATSTDREFTGELFF	TGTGCCACCAGCACCGACAGGGAATTCACCGGGGAGCTGTTTTTT
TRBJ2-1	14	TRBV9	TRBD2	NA	CASSGTLTSGRQFF	TGTGCCAGCAGCGGAACCCTCACTAGCGGGAGGCAGTTCTTC
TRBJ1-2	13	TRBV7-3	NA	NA	CASGAGRAGGYTF	TGTGCCAGCGGAGCGGGACGGGCGGGAGGCTACACCTTC
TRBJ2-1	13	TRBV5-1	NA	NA	CASSLSGNNEQFF	TGCGCCAGCAGCTTGAGCGGAAACAATGAGCAGTTCTTC
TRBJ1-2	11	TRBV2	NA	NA	CASRTEIGYTF	TGTGCCAGCAGGACCGAGATAGGCTACACCTTC
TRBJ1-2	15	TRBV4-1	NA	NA	CASSQDGRQGNGYTF	TGCGCCAGCAGCCAAGATGGGCGGCAGGGGAATGGCTACACCTTC
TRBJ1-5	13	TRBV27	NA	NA	CASSLKENQPQHF	TGTGCCAGCAGTCTTAAGGAGAATCAGCCCCAGCATTTT
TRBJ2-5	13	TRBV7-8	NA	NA	CASSGGTEETQYF	TGTGCCAGCAGCGGAGGGACAGAAGAGACCCAGTACTTC
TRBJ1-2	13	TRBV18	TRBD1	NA	CASSLDRNYGYTF	TGTGCCAGCTCATTGGACAGGAACTATGGCTACACCTTC
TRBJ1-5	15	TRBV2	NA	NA	CASSSAPDTNQPQHF	TGTGCCAGCAGCTCTGCCCCGGACACAAATCAGCCCCAGCATTTT
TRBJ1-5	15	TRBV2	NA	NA	CASDGVRPEDQPQHF	TGTGCCAGCGATGGAGTACGCCCTGAGGATCAGCCCCAGCATTTT
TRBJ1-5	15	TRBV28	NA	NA	CASRAAPTLDQPQHF	TGTGCCAGCAGGGCAGCCCCCACTTTAGATCAGCCCCAGCATTTT
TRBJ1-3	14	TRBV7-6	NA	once	CASSFGQPGNTIYF	TGTGCCAGCAGCTTTGGACAGCCTGGAAACACCATATATTTT
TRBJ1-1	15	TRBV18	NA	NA	CASSPPAVMNTEAFF	TGTGCCAGCTCACCACCTGCAGTCATGAACACTGAAGCTTTCTTT
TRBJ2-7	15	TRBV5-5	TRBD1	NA	CASILTGASTYEQYF	TGTGCCAGCATCCTAACAGGGGCTTCAACCTACGAGCAGTACTTC
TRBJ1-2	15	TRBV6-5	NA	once	CASSYSSGRGYGYTF	TGTGCCAGCAGTTACTCGAGCGGCAGGGGTTATGGCTACACCTTC
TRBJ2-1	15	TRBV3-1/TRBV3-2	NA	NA	CASSPRGRGGNEQFF	TGTGCCAGCAGTCCGAGGGGGAGAGGGGGCAATGAGCAGTTCTTC
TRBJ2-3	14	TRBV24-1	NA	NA	CATSDNRRTHTQYF	TGTGCCACCAGTGACAACCGCCGCACACATACGCAGTATTTT
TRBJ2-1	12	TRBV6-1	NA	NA	CASSEAGYEQFF	TGTGCCAGCAGTGAAGCGGGCTATGAGCAGTTCTTC
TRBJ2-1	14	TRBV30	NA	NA	CAWSFGPPYNEQFF	TGTGCCTGGAGTTTTGGCCCACCCTACAATGAGCAGTTCTTC
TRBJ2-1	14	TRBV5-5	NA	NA	CASSYRWRDYEQFF	TGTGCCAGCAGCTACCGTTGGAGGGATTATGAGCAGTTCTTC
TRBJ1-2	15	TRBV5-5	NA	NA	CASSPTWTSSGGYTF	TGTGCCAGCAGCCCAACTTGGACATCTTCAGGGGGCTACACCTTC
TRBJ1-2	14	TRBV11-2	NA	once	CASSLEEGGAGYTF	TGTGCCAGCAGCTTAGAAGAGGGGGGAGCGGGCTACACCTTC
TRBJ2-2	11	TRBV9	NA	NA	CASSVTGELFF	TGTGCCAGCAGCGTCACCGGGGAGCTGTTTTTT
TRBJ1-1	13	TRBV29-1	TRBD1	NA	CSVGGQINTEAFF	TGCAGCGTTGGGGGACAGATTAACACTGAAGCTTTCTTT
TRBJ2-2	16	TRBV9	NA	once	CASSVDPAANTGELFF	TGTGCCAGCAGCGTAGATCCAGCGGCGAACACCGGGGAGCTGTTTTTT
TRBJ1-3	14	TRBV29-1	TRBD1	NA	CSVVDRGVGNTIYF	TGCAGCGTCGTGGACAGGGGCGTTGGAAACACCATATATTTT
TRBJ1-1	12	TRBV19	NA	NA	CASSWGNTEAFF	TGTGCCAGTAGCTGGGGGAACACTGAAGCTTTCTTT
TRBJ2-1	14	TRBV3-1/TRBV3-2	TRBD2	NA	CASSQGLAGDEQFF	TGTGCCAGCAGCCAAGGACTAGCGGGCGATGAGCAGTTCTTC
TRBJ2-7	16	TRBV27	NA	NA	CASSHNGPGGVYEQYF	TGTGCCAGCAGCCATAATGGACCCGGAGGGGTCTACGAGCAGTACTTC
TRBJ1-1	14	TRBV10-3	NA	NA	CAISESHVGREAFF	TGTGCCATCAGTGAGTCCCATGTGGGGAGGGAGGCTTTCTTT
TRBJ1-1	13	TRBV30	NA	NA	CAWKSRAFTEAFF	TGTGCCTGGAAAAGTCGAGCCTTCACTGAAGCTTTCTTT
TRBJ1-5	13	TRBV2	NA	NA	CASRNMMNQPQHF	TGTGCCAGCAGGAATATGATGAATCAGCCCCAGCATTTT
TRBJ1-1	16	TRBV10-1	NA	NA	CASSEGPSTGNTEAFF	TGCGCCAGCAGTGAGGGCCCCTCGACAGGGAACACTGAAGCTTTCTTT
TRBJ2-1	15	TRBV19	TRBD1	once	CASSMGQGPYNEQFF	TGTGCCAGTAGTATGGGACAGGGTCCCTACAATGAGCAGTTCTTC
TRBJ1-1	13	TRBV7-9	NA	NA	CASSLTENTEAFF	TGTGCCAGCAGCTTAACCGAGAACACTGAAGCTTTCTTT
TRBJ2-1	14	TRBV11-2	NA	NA	CASSLASAHNEQFF	TGTGCCAGCAGCTTAGCTAGCGCGCACAATGAGCAGTTCTTC
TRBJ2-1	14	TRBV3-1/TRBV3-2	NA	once	CASSQALAGIEQFF	TGTGCCAGCAGCCAAGCCTTGGCGGGAATTGAGCAGTTCTTC
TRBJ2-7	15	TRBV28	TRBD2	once	CASRPAGPDPYEQYF	TGTGCCAGCAGACCAGCGGGACCGGACCCCTACGAGCAGTACTTC
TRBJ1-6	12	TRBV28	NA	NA	CASGPEGSPLHF	TGTGCCTCCGGGCCGGAGGGTTCACCCCTCCACTTT
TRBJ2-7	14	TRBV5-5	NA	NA	CASTLLGDGPEQYF	TGTGCCAGCACCCTCCTAGGGGACGGCCCCGAGCAGTACTTC
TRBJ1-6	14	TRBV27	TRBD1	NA	CASRKGQGVPPLHF	TGTGCCAGCAGGAAAGGACAGGGTGTGCCACCCCTCCACTTT
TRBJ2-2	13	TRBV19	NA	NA	CATKGPDTGELFF	TGTGCCACCAAAGGGCCGGACACCGGGGAGCTGTTTTTT
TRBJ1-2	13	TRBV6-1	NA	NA	CASSEEGRYGYTF	TGTGCCAGCAGTGAAGAGGGGAGGTATGGCTACACCTTC
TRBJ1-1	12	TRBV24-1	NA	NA	CATSDIGTEAFF	TGTGCCACCAGTGATATTGGAACTGAAGCTTTCTTT
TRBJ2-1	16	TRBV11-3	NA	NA	CASSLGGTDSYNEQFF	TGTGCCAGCAGCTTAGGGGGTACGGACTCCTACAATGAGCAGTTCTTC
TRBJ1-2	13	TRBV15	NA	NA	CATSTGDVDGYTF	TGTGCCACCAGCACAGGGGACGTCGATGGCTACACCTTC
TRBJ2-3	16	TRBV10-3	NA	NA	CAIRIGSPASTDTQYF	TGTGCCATCAGGATCGGGAGTCCCGCTAGCACAGATACGCAGTATTTT
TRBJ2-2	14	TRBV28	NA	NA	CASSRPGETGELFF	TGTGCCAGCAGTCGACCTGGTGAAACCGGGGAGCTGTTTTTT
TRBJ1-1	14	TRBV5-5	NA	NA	CASSLGKANTEAFF	TGTGCCAGCAGCTTGGGAAAAGCGAACACTGAAGCTTTCTTT